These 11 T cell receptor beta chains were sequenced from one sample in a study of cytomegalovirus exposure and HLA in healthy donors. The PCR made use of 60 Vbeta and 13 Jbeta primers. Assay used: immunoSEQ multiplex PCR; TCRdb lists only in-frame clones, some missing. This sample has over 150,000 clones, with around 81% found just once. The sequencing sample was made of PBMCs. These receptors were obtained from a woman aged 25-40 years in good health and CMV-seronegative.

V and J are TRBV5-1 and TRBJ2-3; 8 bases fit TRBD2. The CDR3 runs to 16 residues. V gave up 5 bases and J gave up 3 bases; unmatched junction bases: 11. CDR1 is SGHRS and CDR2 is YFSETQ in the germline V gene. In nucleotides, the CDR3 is TGCGCCAGCAGATCTGGCGTCGCTAGCGGGACAGATACGCAGTATTTT. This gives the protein CASRSGVASGTDTQYF.

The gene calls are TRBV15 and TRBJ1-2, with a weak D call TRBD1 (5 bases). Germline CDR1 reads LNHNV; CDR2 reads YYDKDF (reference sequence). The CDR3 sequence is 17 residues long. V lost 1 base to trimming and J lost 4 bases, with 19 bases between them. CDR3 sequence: CATSRGVGQGPTYGYTF. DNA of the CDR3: TGTGCCACCAGCAGAGGAGTGGGGCAGGGCCCTACCTATGGCTACACCTTC.

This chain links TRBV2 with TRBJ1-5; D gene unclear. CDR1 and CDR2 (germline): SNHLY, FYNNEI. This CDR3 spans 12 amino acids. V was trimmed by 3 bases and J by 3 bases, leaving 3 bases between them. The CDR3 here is CASSDYNQPQHF. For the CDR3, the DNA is TGTGCCAGCAGTGACTACAATCAGCCCCAGCATTTT.

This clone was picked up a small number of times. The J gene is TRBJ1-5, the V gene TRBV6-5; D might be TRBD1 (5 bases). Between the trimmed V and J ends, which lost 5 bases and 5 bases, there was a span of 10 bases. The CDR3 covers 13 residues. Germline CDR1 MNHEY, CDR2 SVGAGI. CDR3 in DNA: TGTGCCAGCAGTCCCGAAGGGGATCAGCCCCAGCATTTT. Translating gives CASSPEGDQPQHF.

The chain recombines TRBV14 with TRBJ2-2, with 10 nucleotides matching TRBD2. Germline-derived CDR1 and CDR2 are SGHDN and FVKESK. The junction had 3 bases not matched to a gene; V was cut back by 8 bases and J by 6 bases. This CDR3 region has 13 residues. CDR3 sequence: CASGLAGAGELFF. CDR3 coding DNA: TGTGCCAGCGGCCTAGCGGGGGCCGGGGAGCTGTTTTTT.

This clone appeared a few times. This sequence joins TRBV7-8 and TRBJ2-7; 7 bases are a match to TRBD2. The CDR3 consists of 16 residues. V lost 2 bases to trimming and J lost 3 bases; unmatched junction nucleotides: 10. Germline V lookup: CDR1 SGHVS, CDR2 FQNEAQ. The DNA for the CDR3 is TGTGCCAGCAGCTTATATGGGGGGGGAGCGCACTACGAGCAGTACTTC. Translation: CASSLYGGGAHYEQYF.

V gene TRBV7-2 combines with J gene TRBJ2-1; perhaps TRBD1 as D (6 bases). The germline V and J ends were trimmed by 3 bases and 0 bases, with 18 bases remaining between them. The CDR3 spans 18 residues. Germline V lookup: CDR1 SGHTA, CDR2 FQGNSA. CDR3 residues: CASSLGAPSPFSYNEQFF. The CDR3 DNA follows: TGTGCCAGCAGCTTGGGGGCACCAAGCCCTTTCTCCTACAATGAGCAGTTCTTC.

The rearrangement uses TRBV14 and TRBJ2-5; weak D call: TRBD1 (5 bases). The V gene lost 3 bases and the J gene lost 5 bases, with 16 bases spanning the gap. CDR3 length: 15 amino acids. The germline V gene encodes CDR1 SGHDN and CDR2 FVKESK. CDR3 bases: TGTGCCAGCAGCCATGGGGTTCAGGGCCGGGAGACCCAGTACTTC. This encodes CASSHGVQGRETQYF.

As DNA, the CDR3 is TGTGCCAGCAGACAGGGATACAATAGCAATCAGCCCCAGCATTTT. Protein product: CASRQGYNSNQPQHF. The chain uses TRBV6-5 and TRBJ1-5; a possible D gene is TRBD1 (6 bases). Per germline, CDR1 MNHEY and CDR2 SVGAGI. The CDR3 has 15 residues. Between the trimmed V and J ends, which lost 6 bases and 0 bases, there was a span of 12 bases.

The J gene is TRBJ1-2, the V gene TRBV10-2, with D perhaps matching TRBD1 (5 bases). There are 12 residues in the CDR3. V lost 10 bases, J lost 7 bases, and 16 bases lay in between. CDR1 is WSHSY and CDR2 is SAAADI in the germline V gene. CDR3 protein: CAIQGPGPGYTF. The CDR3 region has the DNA TGCGCCATTCAGGGCCCAGGGCCTGGCTACACCTTC.

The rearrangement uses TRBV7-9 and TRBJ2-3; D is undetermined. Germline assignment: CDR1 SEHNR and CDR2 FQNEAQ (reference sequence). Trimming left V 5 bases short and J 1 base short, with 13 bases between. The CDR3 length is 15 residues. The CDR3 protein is CASSRTPVGTDTQYF. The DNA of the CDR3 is TGTGCCAGCAGCCGTACGCCGGTCGGCACAGATACGCAGTATTTT.